Included here is one TCR beta chain sequence, with context. The antigen is unknown. The data derive from a study of cytomegalovirus exposure and HLA in healthy donors. Study-level results: Most CMV-associated TCR beta chains were later found to appear HLA-restricted. TCR beta chain V- and J-gene trimming was linked, in a later analysis, to a missense variant in DCLRE1C.

CDR1 and CDR2 from the germline V gene are SEHNR and FQNEAQ (reference sequence). This CDR3 spans 16 amino acids. Trimming took 2 bases from V and 7 from J; bases not matched to a gene: 10. With 60 Vbeta and 13 Jbeta primers, the PCR was carried out. This table comes from immunoSEQ multiplex PCR, and its TCRdb copy is limited to in-frame clones, with some not included. In total, the table holds approximately 82,000 clones. Sequencing input: PBMCs. V usage is TRBV7-9 and J usage is TRBJ2-1, with TRBD2 matching over 8 bases. The source is a woman aged 55-70 years in good health and CMV-seronegative. In nucleotides, the CDR3 is TGTGCCAGCAGCTTAATCCCCGGGAGGGTAGGGAATGAGCAGTTCTTC. It encodes CASSLIPGRVGNEQFF.